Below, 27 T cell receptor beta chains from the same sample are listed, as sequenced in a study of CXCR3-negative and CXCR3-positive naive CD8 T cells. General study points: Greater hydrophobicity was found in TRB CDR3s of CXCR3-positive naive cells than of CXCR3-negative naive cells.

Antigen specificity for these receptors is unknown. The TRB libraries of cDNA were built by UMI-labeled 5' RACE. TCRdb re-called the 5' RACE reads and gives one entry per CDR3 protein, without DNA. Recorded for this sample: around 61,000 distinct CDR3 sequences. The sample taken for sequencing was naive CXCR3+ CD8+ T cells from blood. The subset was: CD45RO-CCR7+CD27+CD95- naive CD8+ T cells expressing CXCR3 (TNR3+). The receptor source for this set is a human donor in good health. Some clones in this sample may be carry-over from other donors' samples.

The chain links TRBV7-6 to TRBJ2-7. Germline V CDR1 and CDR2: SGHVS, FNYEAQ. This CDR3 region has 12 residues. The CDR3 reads CASRSESYEQYF.

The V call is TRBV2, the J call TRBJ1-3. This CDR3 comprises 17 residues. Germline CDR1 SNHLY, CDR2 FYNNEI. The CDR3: CASSDEDGLSSGNTIYF.

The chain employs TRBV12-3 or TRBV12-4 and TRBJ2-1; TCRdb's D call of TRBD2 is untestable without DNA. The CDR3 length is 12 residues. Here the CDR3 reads CASRTSGVVQFF.

CDR3 loop: CASSLALETQYF. The chain links TRBV7-9 to TRBJ2-5. Germline V CDR1 and CDR2: SEHNR, FQNEAQ (reference sequence). CDR3 size: 12 residues.

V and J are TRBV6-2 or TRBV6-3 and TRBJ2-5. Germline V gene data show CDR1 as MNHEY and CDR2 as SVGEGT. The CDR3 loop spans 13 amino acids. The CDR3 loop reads CASSYSRGETQYF.

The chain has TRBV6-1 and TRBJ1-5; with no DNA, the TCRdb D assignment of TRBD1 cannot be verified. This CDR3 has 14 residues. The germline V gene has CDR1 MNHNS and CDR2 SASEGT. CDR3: CASSEWGARQPQHF.

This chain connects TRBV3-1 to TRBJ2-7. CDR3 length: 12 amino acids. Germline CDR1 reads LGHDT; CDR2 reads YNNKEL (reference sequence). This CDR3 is CASSQERTEQYF.

CDR3: CASSEDPDEQYF. The chain uses TRBV2 and TRBJ2-7. This CDR3 has 12 residues. Germline assignment: CDR1 SNHLY and CDR2 FYNNEI. Complete variable domain (other parts from reference TRBV2 and TRBJ2-7): EPEVTQTPSHQVTQMGQEVILRCVPISNHLYFYWYRQILGQKVEFLVSFYNNEISEKSEIFDDQFSVERPDGSNFTLKIRSTKLEDSAMYFCASSEDPDEQYFGPGTRLTVT.

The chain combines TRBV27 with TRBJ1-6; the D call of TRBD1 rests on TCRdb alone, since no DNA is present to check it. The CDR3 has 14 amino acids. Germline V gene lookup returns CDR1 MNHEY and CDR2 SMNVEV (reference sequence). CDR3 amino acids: CASSSGVGDSPLHF.

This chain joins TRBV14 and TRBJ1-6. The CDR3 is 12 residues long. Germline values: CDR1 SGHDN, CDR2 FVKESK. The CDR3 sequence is CASSQDYSPLHF.

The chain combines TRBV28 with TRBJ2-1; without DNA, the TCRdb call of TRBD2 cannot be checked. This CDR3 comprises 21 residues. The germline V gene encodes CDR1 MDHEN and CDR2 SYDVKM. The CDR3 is CASSSIRGERGFRSSYNEQFF.

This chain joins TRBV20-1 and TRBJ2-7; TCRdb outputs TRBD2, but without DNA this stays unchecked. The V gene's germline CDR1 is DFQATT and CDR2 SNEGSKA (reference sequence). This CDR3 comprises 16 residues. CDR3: CSASNDWSGASYEQYF.

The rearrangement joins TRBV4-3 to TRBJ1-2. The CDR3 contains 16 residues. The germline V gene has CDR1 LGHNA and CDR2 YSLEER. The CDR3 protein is CASSQGREFKPYGYTF.

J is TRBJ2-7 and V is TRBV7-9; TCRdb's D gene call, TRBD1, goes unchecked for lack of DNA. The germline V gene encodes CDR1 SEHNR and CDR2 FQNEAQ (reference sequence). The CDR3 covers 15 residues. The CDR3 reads CASSSYTGTAYEQYF.

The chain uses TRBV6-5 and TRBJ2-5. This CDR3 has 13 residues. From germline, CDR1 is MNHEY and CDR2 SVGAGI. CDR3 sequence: CASSPWSQETQYF.

CDR3 residues: CASSGTGLLSYEQYF. The chain links TRBV14 to TRBJ2-7; TCRdb's assignment of TRBD2 cannot be checked, as there is no DNA. The germline gives CDR1 SGHDN, CDR2 FVKESK. CDR3 size: 15 residues.

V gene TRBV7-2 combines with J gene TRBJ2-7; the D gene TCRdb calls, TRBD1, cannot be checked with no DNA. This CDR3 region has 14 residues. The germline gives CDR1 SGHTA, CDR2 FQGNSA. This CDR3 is CASRAAGPTYEQYF.

CDR3 sequence reads: CASSSQAGPNNEQFF. The rearrangement uses TRBV7-6 and TRBJ2-1; TCRdb's D gene call, TRBD1, goes unchecked for lack of DNA. This CDR3 contains 15 residues. Germline V gene data show CDR1 as SGHVS and CDR2 as FNYEAQ.

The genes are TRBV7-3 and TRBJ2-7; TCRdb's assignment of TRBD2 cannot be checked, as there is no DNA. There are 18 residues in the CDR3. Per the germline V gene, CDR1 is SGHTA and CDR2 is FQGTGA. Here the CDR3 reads CASSPGVFGTSGHYEQYF.

The CDR3 loop is CASSLWGALGETQYF. V and J are TRBV7-6 and TRBJ2-5; TCRdb calls TRBD1, which cannot be checked without DNA. This CDR3 has 15 residues. Per the germline V gene, CDR1 is SGHVS and CDR2 is FNYEAQ.

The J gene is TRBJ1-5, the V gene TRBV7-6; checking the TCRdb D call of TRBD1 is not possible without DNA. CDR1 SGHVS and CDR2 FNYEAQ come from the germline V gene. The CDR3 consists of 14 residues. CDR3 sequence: CASSLVVGGQPQHF.

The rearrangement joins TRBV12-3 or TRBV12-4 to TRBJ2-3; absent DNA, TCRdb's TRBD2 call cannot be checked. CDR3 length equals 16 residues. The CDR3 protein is CANTGAGTSATDTQYF.

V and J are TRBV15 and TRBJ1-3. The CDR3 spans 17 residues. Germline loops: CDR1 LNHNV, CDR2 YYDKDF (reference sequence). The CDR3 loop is CATSTPRAAPSGNTIYF.

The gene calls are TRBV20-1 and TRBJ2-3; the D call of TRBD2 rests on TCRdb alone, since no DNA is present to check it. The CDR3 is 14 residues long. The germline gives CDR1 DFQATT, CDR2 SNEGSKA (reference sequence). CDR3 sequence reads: CSATTSGVWNTQYF.

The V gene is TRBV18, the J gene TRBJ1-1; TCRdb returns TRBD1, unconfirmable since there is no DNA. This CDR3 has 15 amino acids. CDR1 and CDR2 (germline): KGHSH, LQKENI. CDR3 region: CASSHGGGMNTEAFF.

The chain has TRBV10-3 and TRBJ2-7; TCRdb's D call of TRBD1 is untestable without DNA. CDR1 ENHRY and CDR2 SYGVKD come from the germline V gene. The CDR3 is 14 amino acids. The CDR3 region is CAITPSDRPYEQYF.

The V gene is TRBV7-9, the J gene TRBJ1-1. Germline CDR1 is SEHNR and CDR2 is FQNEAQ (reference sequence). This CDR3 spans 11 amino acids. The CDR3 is CASSFQPEAFF.